This T cell receptor (beta chain) was recovered during a study of blood T cell repertoires in COVID-19. Looking at the study overall: Both acute and convalescent COVID-19 samples were obtained from the United States, Italy and Spain.

The method was immunoSEQ multiplex PCR; TCRdb's version includes in-frame clones alone and lacks a portion of them. The table shows under 250,000 clones, with 65% to 90% occurring only once. V was clipped by 1 base and J by 1 base, with 11 bases between them. CDR1 is SNHLY and CDR2 is FYNNEI in the germline V gene. The CDR3 length is 16 residues. The origin of this receptor is a man between 45 and 60 years old with COVID-19, enrolled during active disease. This rearrangement joins TRBV2 to TRBJ1-3; D ambiguous. Sequencing used peripheral blood. CDR3 in amino acids: CASSEVTYLSGNTIYF. CDR3 DNA: TGTGCCAGCAGTGAAGTGACTTACCTTTCTGGAAACACCATATATTTT.